Following are 17 T cell receptor beta chains from one sample sequenced in a study of blood T cell repertoires in COVID-19. Assay used: immunoSEQ multiplex PCR; TCRdb lists only in-frame clones, some missing. In the table there are more than 250,000 clones, 92% of which are singletons. The specimen sequenced was PBMCs or T cells enriched from blood (not recorded which). All receptors come from a woman aged 25 to 39 who had recovered from COVID-19.

For the CDR3, the DNA is TGTGCCAGCAGCTGGACAGGGGTCTACTATGGCTACACCTTC. Translating gives CASSWTGVYYGYTF. This rearrangement joins TRBV28 to TRBJ1-2; 9 bases line up with TRBD1. This CDR3 is built from 14 residues. Trimming removed 6 bases from V and 3 bases from J; junction bases left unmatched: 5. Per the germline V gene, CDR1 is MDHEN and CDR2 is SYDVKM.

V and J are TRBV3-1 (or the pseudogene TRBV3-2) and TRBJ2-7; 9 bases align to TRBD2. CDR1 and CDR2 (germline): LGHDT, YNNKEL (reference sequence). This CDR3 is built from 15 residues. Germline trimming cut 4 bases from V and 0 bases from J; bases unmatched to any gene: 4. Written as DNA, the CDR3 is TGTGCCAGCAGCCCCGAGGGACTAGCCTCCTACGAGCAGTACTTC. Its protein product is CASSPEGLASYEQYF.

The chain has TRBV5-1 and TRBJ1-6; D gene uncertain. Germline V gives CDR1 SGHRS, CDR2 YFSETQ. The CDR3 is 13 residues long. Between the trimmed V and J ends, which lost 6 bases and 7 bases, there was a span of 11 bases. The chain's CDR3 is CASKGGWNSPLHF. DNA of the CDR3: TGCGCCAGCAAAGGAGGTTGGAATTCACCCCTCCACTTT.

The CDR3 reads CASSYSSADTQYF. The DNA of the CDR3 is TGCGCCAGCAGCTATAGCTCTGCAGATACGCAGTATTTT. The chain employs TRBV5-1 and TRBJ2-3; D is uncertain. V dropped 3 bases and J dropped 4 bases, with 9 bases sitting between them. The CDR3 has 13 amino acids. Per the germline V gene, CDR1 is SGHRS and CDR2 is YFSETQ.

The chain has TRBV5-1 and TRBJ2-6, with D uncertain. Between the trimmed V and J ends, which lost 4 bases and 1 base, there was a span of 12 bases. Germline V gives CDR1 SGHRS, CDR2 YFSETQ. This CDR3 comprises 16 residues. The CDR3 region has the DNA TGCGCCAGCAGCCCCCTTCTCGGGTCTGGGGCCAACGTCCTGACTTTC. It specifies CASSPLLGSGANVLTF.

The genes are TRBV27 and TRBJ1-5; the match to TRBD1 covers 7 bases. In germline, CDR1 is MNHEY, CDR2 SMNVEV (reference sequence). There are 14 residues in the CDR3. V shed 4 bases and J 1 base; nucleotides not matched to a gene: 1. CDR3 in amino acids: CASSSQGSNQPQHF. In DNA form, the CDR3 reads TGTGCCAGCAGTTCACAGGGGAGCAATCAGCCCCAGCATTTT.

The chain is built from TRBV20-1 and TRBJ1-2; the D gene is possibly TRBD1 (5 bases). The CDR3 loop spans 14 amino acids. Germline loops: CDR1 DFQATT, CDR2 SNEGSKA (reference sequence). V was shortened by 3 bases and J by 6 bases, with 17 bases between the two germline ends. CDR3 DNA: TGCAGTGCTAGTCGGGACTTACACGGGGATGGCTACACCTTC. The encoded protein is CSASRDLHGDGYTF.

In this sample, this clone turned up once. The chain recombines TRBV5-1 with TRBJ2-1; a weak D match, TRBD1 (6 bases). V gave up 3 bases and J gave up 5 bases, with 15 bases separating them. This CDR3 has 15 residues. Germline-derived CDR1 and CDR2 are SGHRS and YFSETQ. The CDR3, as DNA: TGCGCCAGCAGCTCCGGGACACATAGGAACAATGAGCAGTTCTTC. It specifies CASSSGTHRNNEQFF.

CDR3 loop: CASSASSGVATDTQYF. CDR3 DNA sequence: TGTGCCAGCAGTGCCTCTAGCGGGGTAGCAACAGATACGCAGTATTTT. V and J are TRBV6-1 and TRBJ2-3; 9 nucleotides line up with TRBD2. After removal of 4 bases from V and 3 bases from J, the junction contained 8 bases not matched to a gene. The CDR3 extends over 16 amino acids. From germline, CDR1 is MNHNS and CDR2 SASEGT.

Here the CDR3 reads CAIRVSSTDTQYF. In DNA, the CDR3 is TGTGCCATACGGGTATCTAGCACAGATACGCAGTATTTT. This chain joins TRBV10-3 and TRBJ2-3; no firm D call. Between the trimmed V and J ends, which lost 9 bases and 0 bases, there was a span of 10 bases. Germline CDR1 ENHRY, CDR2 SYGVKD. The CDR3 runs to 13 residues.

V usage is TRBV28 and J usage is TRBJ1-4; D is uncertain. V shed 6 bases and J shed 0 bases, with 14 bases lying between them. Germline V gene data show CDR1 as MDHEN and CDR2 as SYDVKM. This CDR3 is 16 amino acids long. CDR3 region: CASSLVAEATNEKLFF. DNA for the CDR3: TGTGCCAGCAGCTTAGTGGCTGAGGCAACTAATGAAAAACTGTTTTTT.

The chain joins TRBV18 to TRBJ1-1; TRBD1 matches at 8 bases. J gave up 0 bases and V 6 bases, and 6 bases lay outside the gene matches. This CDR3 has 15 residues. Germline V gene lookup returns CDR1 KGHSH and CDR2 LQKENI. The CDR3 sequence: CASSPRTGLNTEAFF. The DNA of the CDR3 is TGTGCCAGCTCCCCCCGGACAGGGCTGAACACTGAAGCTTTCTTT. The full variable domain, completed using reference TRBV18 and TRBJ1-1, is NAGVMQNPRHLVRRRGQEARLRCSPMKGHSHVYWYRQLPEEGLKFMVYLQKENIIDESGMPKERFSAEFPKEGPSILRIQQVVRGDSAAYFCASSPRTGLNTEAFFGQGTRLTVV.

This clone was observed once. The chain uses TRBV5-4 and TRBJ2-2, with 8 bases fitting TRBD1. In germline, CDR1 is SGHNT, CDR2 YYREEE (reference sequence). CDR3 length: 18 residues. V lost 0 bases and J lost 1; bases outside the gene matches: 8. The CDR3 DNA reads as TGTGCCAGCAGCTTGGGGCAGGCAGGGGGCTTGAACACCGGGGAGCTGTTTTTT. This codes for CASSLGQAGGLNTGELFF.

The rearrangement links TRBV5-1 to TRBJ2-7; D perhaps matches TRBD1 (5 bases). V gave up 3 bases and J gave up 3 bases, with 16 bases separating them. This CDR3 spans 15 amino acids. Germline V lookup: CDR1 SGHRS, CDR2 YFSETQ. The CDR3 DNA sequence: TGCGCCAGCAGCTCGACCGACAGTACCCTCTACGAGCAGTACTTC. It specifies CASSSTDSTLYEQYF.

DNA for the CDR3: TGTGCCAGCTCTCCGGCCGCGAGCGGGAGGATCTCCTACAATGAGCAGTTCTTC. Amino acid sequence: CASSPAASGRISYNEQFF. V is TRBV28 and J is TRBJ2-1; 9 nucleotides agree with TRBD2. The germline V gene has CDR1 MDHEN and CDR2 SYDVKM. CDR3 length: 18 amino acids. Trimming removed 8 bases from V and 0 bases from J; junction bases left unmatched: 14.

The V call is TRBV19, the J call TRBJ2-7; perhaps TRBD1 as D (6 bases). From germline, CDR1 is LNHDA and CDR2 SQIVND (reference sequence). Trimming left V 3 bases short and J 0 bases short, with 9 bases between. The CDR3 has 14 residues. This chain's CDR3 is CASSIRGRSYEQYF. As DNA, the CDR3 is TGTGCCAGTAGTATCAGGGGTCGCTCCTACGAGCAGTACTTC.

The chain joins TRBV6-2 or TRBV6-3 to TRBJ2-7; a weak D match, TRBD2 (7 bases). The V gene lost 2 bases and the J gene lost 6 bases, with 17 bases spanning the gap. The CDR3 extends over 15 amino acids. CDR1 is MNHEY, CDR2 SVGEGT, per germline. The CDR3 DNA follows: TGTGCCAGCAGTTACGGGGGCCTAGCGGCCGTCGAGCAGTACTTC. It yields the protein CASSYGGLAAVEQYF.